Below, 3 T cell receptor beta chains from the same sample are listed, as sequenced in a study of vaccination effects on CD4 cells after COVID-19. Viral peptide pools were used in the ViraFEST assay to expand antigen-specific CD4+ T cells, and sequencing came afterward. Cultured cells yielded isolated CD4+ T cells after approximately nine days. Convalescent patients had PCR-confirmed SARS-CoV-2 infection between March and December 2020. Method: immunoSEQ multiplex PCR; TCRdb's copy keeps in-frame clones and lacks some. The repertoire consists of under 55,000 clones, with approximately 81% occurring once and the leading ten covering around 28%. Antigens for these TCRs are unknown. The source material was CD4+ T cells from PBMCs cultured with a peptide pool, sampled before COVID-19 vaccination. Receptors originate from a human donor who had a prior SARS-CoV-2 infection.

The rearrangement links TRBV2 to TRBJ2-1, with D possibly called TRBD1 or TRBD2 (6 bases each). CDR1 is SNHLY, CDR2 FYNNEI, per germline. The CDR3 extends over 13 amino acids. Trimming removed 3 bases at V and 6 bases at J, with 9 bases between. DNA of the CDR3: TGTGCCAGCAGTGATGAGGGGGGCAATGAGCAGTTCTTC. It specifies CASSDEGGNEQFF.

V gene TRBV19 combines with J gene TRBJ2-5; TRBD1 agrees at 9 bases. The germline V gene has CDR1 LNHDA and CDR2 SQIVND (reference sequence). CDR3 length: 17 amino acids. V gave up 5 bases and J gave up 1 base; unmatched junction bases: 11. For the CDR3, the DNA is TGTGCCAGTAGTGACGGGCGACAGGGGGGGAGCCAAGAGACCCAGTACTTC. This sequence encodes CASSDGRQGGSQETQYF.

V gene TRBV6-5 combines with J gene TRBJ1-1; D is perhaps TRBD1 (5 bases). Germline CDR1 and CDR2: MNHEY and SVGAGI. The V end lost 5 bases, the J end lost 5 bases, and 12 bases lay between the germline ends. The CDR3 spans 13 residues. CDR3 sequence (DNA): TGTGCCAGCAGTCCACGGGGCCGTACTGAAGCTTTCTTT. Translating it yields CASSPRGRTEAFF.